This TCR beta chain emerged from a study of blood T cell repertoires in COVID-19. Study as a whole: Specimens from acute and convalescent COVID-19 originated in the United States, Italy and Spain. Sample material is recorded as cDNA or gDNA derived from T cells, B-cell-depleted T cells, or PBMCs.

The CDR3 consists of 15 residues. CDR1 is SGHTA, CDR2 FQGNSA, per germline. Germline trimming cut 2 bases from V and 4 bases from J; bases unmatched to any gene: 6. In the original workflow: From reference gene primer amplification, estimates of nucleated cell counts were derived. Assay used: immunoSEQ multiplex PCR; TCRdb lists only in-frame clones, some missing. The DNA was the basis for D and trimming; V, J and clone size are from that table. The repertoire holds fewer than 250,000 clones, with about 88% as singletons. The sequence was collected from a man between 25 and 39 years old with acute or convalescent COVID-19. The sequencing sample was made of peripheral blood. The chain is built from TRBV7-2 and TRBJ2-7; 9 bases match TRBD1. CDR3 loop: CASSLFKGQGYEQYF. The CDR3 DNA reads TGTGCCAGCAGCTTATTTAAGGGACAGGGTTACGAGCAGTACTTC.